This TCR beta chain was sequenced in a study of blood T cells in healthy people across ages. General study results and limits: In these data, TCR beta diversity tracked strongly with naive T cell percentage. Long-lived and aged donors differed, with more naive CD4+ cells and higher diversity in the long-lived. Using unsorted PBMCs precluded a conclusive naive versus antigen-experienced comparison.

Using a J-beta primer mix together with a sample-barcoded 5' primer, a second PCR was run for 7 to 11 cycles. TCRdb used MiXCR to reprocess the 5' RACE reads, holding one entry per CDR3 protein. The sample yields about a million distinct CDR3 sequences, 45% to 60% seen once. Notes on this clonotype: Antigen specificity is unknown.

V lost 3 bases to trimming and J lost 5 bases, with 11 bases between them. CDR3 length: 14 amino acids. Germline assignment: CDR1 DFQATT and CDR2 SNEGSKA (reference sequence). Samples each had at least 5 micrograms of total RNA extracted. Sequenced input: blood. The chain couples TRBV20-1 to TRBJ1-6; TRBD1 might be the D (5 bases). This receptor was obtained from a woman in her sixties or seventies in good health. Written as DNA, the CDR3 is TGCAGTGCTAGTCGGGGCAGGAATAATTCACCCCTCCACTTT. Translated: CSASRGRNNSPLHF.